This TCR beta chain comes out of a study of T cells in Graves' hyperthyroidism and ophthalmopathy. Findings and limits, study-wide: From stable hyperthyroidism, ophthalmopathy was separated by a 13 V-J model. Also found in blood were most expanded thyroid clonotypes above 0.001.

Uncontrolled infection, other autoimmune disease, pregnancy or lactation barred patients from enrollment. The TCR beta CDR3 regions underwent amplification using RNA transcripts as the source. In the first-round RT-PCR of the TCR CDR3, the HTBI primer set was used. From the multiplex PCR reads, TCRdb called clonotypes with MiXCR, one entry per CDR3 protein. This sample has over 150,000 distinct CDR3 sequences, with around a sixth found just once. Germline loops: CDR1 LGHNA, CDR2 YNFKEQ. V lost 0 bases to trimming and J lost 4 bases, with 4 bases between them. The CDR3 is 13 residues long. This clonotype was picked up many times. Its antigen is not identified.

V usage is TRBV4-2 and J usage is TRBJ2-1; D uncertain. The clonotype comes from a woman aged 50 to 60 with Graves' hyperthyroidism. Specimen: blood. CDR3 amino acids: CASSQERYNEQFF. In DNA form, the CDR3 reads TGTGCCAGCAGCCAAGAGCGGTACAATGAGCAGTTCTTC.